Listed here are 28 T cell receptor beta chains from one sample, sequenced in a study of blood T cell repertoires in COVID-19. Clones were read by immunoSEQ multiplex PCR, and TCRdb kept only the in-frame ones, dropping some. The sample includes tens of thousands of clones, 70% to 85% of them seen just once. The sequenced sample was peripheral blood. The receptor source for this set is a woman between 65 and 79 years old with acute or convalescent COVID-19.

The chain recombines TRBV10-2 with TRBJ2-1; 7 nucleotides agree with TRBD1. V lost 7 bases and J lost 0; bases outside the gene matches: 6. The length of the CDR3 is 15 residues. Germline assignment: CDR1 WSHSY and CDR2 SAAADI. The CDR3 protein is CASKEQGSSYNEQFF. The CDR3 nucleotides read TGCGCCAGCAAAGAACAGGGGAGCTCCTACAATGAGCAGTTCTTC.

The gene calls are TRBV6-6 and TRBJ1-1, with 7 bases lining up with TRBD1. J lost 5 bases, V lost 2 bases, and 11 bases had no gene match. The CDR3 contains 16 residues. Germline V gives CDR1 MNHNY, CDR2 SVGAGI (reference sequence). As DNA, the CDR3 is TGTGCCAGCAGTTACCCGTTATCGACGACAGGGACTGAAGCTTTCTTT. Translating it yields CASSYPLSTTGTEAFF.

The rearrangement joins TRBV4-3 to TRBJ2-3, with 8 nucleotides matching TRBD1. The V segment lost 3 bases and the J segment 1 base; nucleotides outside the gene matches: 6. This CDR3 is built from 16 residues. Germline V gene data show CDR1 as LGHNA and CDR2 as YSLEER. The CDR3 nucleotides are TGCGCCAGCAGCCATGGACAGGGCCTTGGCACAGATACGCAGTATTTT. Its protein is CASSHGQGLGTDTQYF.

This clone was counted between two and nine times. The J gene is TRBJ2-7, the V gene TRBV5-1, with a weak D call TRBD2 (6 bases). Germline assignment: CDR1 SGHRS and CDR2 YFSETQ. This CDR3 spans 15 amino acids. Trimming took off 0 bases at V and 5 bases at J, with 15 bases between the two ends. CDR3 DNA sequence: TGCGCCAGCAGCTTGGAATGGAGGGTTAGCGACGAGCAGTACTTC. Its translation: CASSLEWRVSDEQYF.

This chain joins TRBV2 and TRBJ2-3, with 8 bases that match TRBD2. Germline V gene data show CDR1 as SNHLY and CDR2 as FYNNEI. The CDR3 is 15 residues long. After removal of 7 bases from V and 2 bases from J, the junction contained 8 bases not matched to a gene. The DNA for the CDR3 is TGTGCCAGCACCCTACTAGCGGACCCCACAGATACGCAGTATTTT. This sequence encodes CASTLLADPTDTQYF. Combining the CDR3 with reference TRBV2 and TRBJ2-3 gives the whole variable domain EPEVTQTPSHQVTQMGQEVILRCVPISNHLYFYWYRQILGQKVEFLVSFYNNEISEKSEIFDDQFSVERPDGSNFTLKIRSTKLEDSAMYFCASTLLADPTDTQYFGPGTRLTVL.

The chain recombines TRBV7-9 with TRBJ2-5; 9 bases align to TRBD1. Trimming removed 5 bases from V and 1 base from J; junction bases left unmatched: 5. Germline CDR1 and CDR2: SEHNR and FQNEAQ (reference sequence). The CDR3 length is 15 residues. The CDR3 region has the DNA TGTGCCAGCAGCAGCGGGACAGGGCGCCAAGAGACCCAGTACTTC. It translates to CASSSGTGRQETQYF.

The chain couples TRBV7-3 to TRBJ1-2, with D possibly being TRBD1 (6 bases). V was shortened by 3 bases and J by 7 bases, with 15 bases between the two germline ends. CDR3 length: 14 amino acids. Germline CDR1 SGHTA, CDR2 FQGTGA. The DNA of the CDR3 is TGTGCCAGCAGCTTCCTCACAGGGACGGGTGGCTACACCTTC. Its protein is CASSFLTGTGGYTF.

The DNA for the CDR3 is TGTGCCCAAGGAGGGCTGAACTATAATTCACCCCTCCACTTT. It specifies CAQGGLNYNSPLHF. J is TRBJ1-6 and V is TRBV30; no clear D. The germline V gene has CDR1 GTSNPN and CDR2 SVGIG (reference sequence). The CDR3 runs to 14 residues. Trimming removed 8 bases at V and 3 bases at J, with 14 bases between.

Turning to this clone: This specimen includes other DNA sequences encoding the same CDR3. The chain couples TRBV5-6 to TRBJ2-7; 8 nucleotides match TRBD1. Germline lookup yields CDR1 SGHDT and CDR2 YYEEEE. There are 14 residues in the CDR3. J gave up 2 bases and V 2 bases, and 3 bases lay outside the gene matches. CDR3 in DNA: TGTGCCAGCAGCTTTGGACAGGGCCCCTACGAGCAGTACTTC. This encodes CASSFGQGPYEQYF.

This chain links TRBV19 with TRBJ1-1; D is ambiguous. This CDR3 is built from 16 residues. Trimming removed 0 bases from V and 2 bases from J, with 13 bases in between. Germline V gene lookup returns CDR1 LNHDA and CDR2 SQIVND (reference sequence). CDR3 coding DNA: TGTGCCAGTAGTATAGATTCGCGGGGAACTAACACTGAAGCTTTCTTT. It specifies CASSIDSRGTNTEAFF.

The rearrangement links TRBV30 to TRBJ1-5, with D possibly matching TRBD1 (5 bases). CDR1 and CDR2 (germline): GTSNPN, SVGIG (reference sequence). Trimming removed 0 bases from V and 4 bases from J, with 10 bases in between. This CDR3 spans 14 amino acids. The CDR3, as DNA: TGTGCCTGGAGTGTAGTACAGGCTAATCAGCCCCAGCATTTT. As protein: CAWSVVQANQPQHF.

The V and J genes are TRBV5-1 and TRBJ1-1; 10 bases are a match to TRBD1. The CDR3 runs 14 residues. The V gene end was trimmed by 3 bases and the J gene end by 6 bases; junction bases not matched to a gene: 5. Germline V CDR1 and CDR2: SGHRS, YFSETQ. This chain's CDR3 is CASSSGQGKSEAFF. As DNA, the CDR3 is TGCGCCAGCAGCTCGGGACAGGGGAAATCTGAAGCTTTCTTT.

This clone was picked up one time. V and J are TRBV2 and TRBJ1-1; D is ambiguous. This CDR3 is built from 13 residues. Trimming took 5 bases from V and 0 from J, leaving 7 bases between them. CDR1 and CDR2 (germline): SNHLY, FYNNEI. This chain's CDR3 is CASSRNLNTEAFF. DNA of the CDR3: TGTGCCAGCAGTCGTAATTTGAACACTGAAGCTTTCTTT.

Here the CDR3 DNA reads TGTGCCAGCCGGACTACTAGCGGGAGCAGTGAGCAGTTCTTC. This gives the protein CASRTTSGSSEQFF. The chain combines TRBV2 with TRBJ2-1, with 11 bases aligning to TRBD2. The CDR3 has 14 residues. Germline V CDR1 and CDR2: SNHLY, FYNNEI. Trimming cost V 8 bases and J 9 bases; bases outside gene matches: 9.

This chain uses TRBV3-1 (or the pseudogene TRBV3-2) with TRBJ2-1; a weak D match, TRBD2 (6 bases). Germline CDR1 reads LGHDT; CDR2 reads YNNKEL (reference sequence). Between the trimmed V and J ends, which lost 4 bases and 5 bases, there was a span of 12 bases. There are 14 residues in the CDR3. In nucleotides, the CDR3 is TGTGCCAGCAGCCCCAGCGGACTACACAATGAGCAGTTCTTC. The encoded protein is CASSPSGLHNEQFF.

V gene TRBV7-6 combines with J gene TRBJ2-1, with TRBD2 identical over 10 bases. The ends lost 1 base at V and 6 bases at J; junction bases unmatched: 6. CDR3 length: 16 residues. The germline gives CDR1 SGHVS, CDR2 FNYEAQ. The CDR3 spells CASSLELAGSLNEQFF. The CDR3 region has the DNA TGTGCCAGCAGCTTAGAACTAGCGGGGTCCCTCAATGAGCAGTTCTTC.

The V and J genes are TRBV7-9 and TRBJ1-6; 10 nucleotides agree with TRBD1. This CDR3 contains 15 residues. Looked up from germline, CDR1 is SEHNR and CDR2 is FQNEAQ (reference sequence). Trimming at V came to 5 bases and at J to 8 bases, leaving 6 bases not matched to a gene. The DNA of the CDR3 is TGTGCCAGCAGCCTTCAGACAGGGGGCGATTCACCCCTCCACTTT. Translating gives CASSLQTGGDSPLHF.

The rearrangement links TRBV7-8 to TRBJ2-7, with D perhaps matching TRBD2 (5 bases). In germline, CDR1 is SGHVS, CDR2 FQNEAQ. The CDR3 totals 15 residues. Deletions cut 2 bases from V and 4 bases from J, with 15 bases between. In nucleotides, the CDR3 is TGTGCCAGCAGCTTAACGGCTAGCTACATATACGAGCAGTACTTC. Protein sequence: CASSLTASYIYEQYF.

This clone came up a few times. The rearrangement uses TRBV7-2 and TRBJ2-7; 9 bases agree with TRBD2. The CDR3 has 17 amino acids. V dropped 2 bases and J dropped 5; count of bases not matched to a gene: 13. Per the germline V gene, CDR1 is SGHTA and CDR2 is FQGNSA. The CDR3 spells CASSLKFGSGRKDEQYF. As DNA, the CDR3 is TGTGCCAGCAGCTTAAAGTTCGGTAGCGGGAGAAAAGACGAGCAGTACTTC.

V usage is TRBV7-8 and J usage is TRBJ2-4; TRBD2 aligns across 10 bases. Trimming at V came to 2 bases and at J to 1 base, leaving 2 bases not matched to a gene. There are 16 residues in the CDR3. Germline CDR1 and CDR2: SGHVS and FQNEAQ. The CDR3 sequence is CASSLRAGGAKNIQYF. The CDR3 DNA sequence: TGTGCCAGCAGCTTACGAGCGGGAGGGGCCAAAAACATTCAGTACTTC.

There are a few counts of this clone. V is TRBV3-1 (or the pseudogene TRBV3-2) and J is TRBJ2-3; 9 bases fit TRBD2. CDR3 length equals 15 residues. V gave up 4 bases and J gave up 4 bases; unmatched junction bases: 6. The germline CDR1 and CDR2 sequences are LGHDT and YNNKEL (reference sequence). As DNA, the CDR3 is TGTGCCAGCAGCCTAGCGGGGGCCTCGCCAGATACGCAGTATTTT. Protein sequence: CASSLAGASPDTQYF.

This chain joins TRBV5-1 and TRBJ1-1, with 9 bases aligning to TRBD1. The CDR3 contains 14 residues. J gave up 3 bases and V 4 bases, and 4 bases lay outside the gene matches. Germline loops: CDR1 SGHRS, CDR2 YFSETQ. CDR3 nucleotides: TGCGCCAGCAGCCAGGGACAGGGAGACACTGAAGCTTTCTTT. As protein: CASSQGQGDTEAFF.

The chain uses TRBV9 and TRBJ1-5; 7 bases agree with TRBD1. Trimming took 4 bases from V and 5 from J; bases not matched to a gene: 6. The length of the CDR3 is 14 residues. Looked up from germline, CDR1 is SGDLS and CDR2 is YYNGEE. CDR3 sequence (DNA): TGTGCCAGCAGCTCCGGACAGGCTGATCAGCCCCAGCATTTT. Translating it yields CASSSGQADQPQHF. The entire variable domain, with the rest obtained from reference TRBV9 and TRBJ1-5, is as follows: DSGVTQTPKHLITATGQRVTLRCSPRSGDLSVYWYQQSLDQGLQFLIQYYNGEERAKGNILERFSAQQFPDLHSELNLSSLELGDSALYFCASSSGQADQPQHFGDGTRLSIL.

CDR3 residues: CATMTGINEKLFF. The CDR3 nucleotides read TGTGCCACCATGACAGGGATCAATGAAAAACTGTTTTTT. This chain uses TRBV6-6 with TRBJ1-4; TRBD1 agrees at 7 bases. With V trimmed by 10 bases and J by 5 bases, 7 bases remained unmatched. CDR3 size: 13 residues. The V gene's germline CDR1 is MNHNY and CDR2 SVGAGI (reference sequence).

V gene TRBV24-1 combines with J gene TRBJ2-5, with 8 bases aligning to TRBD1. Germline CDR1 is KGHDR and CDR2 is SFDVKD. The CDR3 spans 14 residues. Unmatched junction bases numbered 4, after V lost 4 bases and J lost 4 bases. The CDR3 DNA follows: TGTGCCACCAGTGAATCCGGACAGGGAGAGACCCAGTACTTC. This sequence encodes CATSESGQGETQYF.

This chain connects TRBV9 to TRBJ1-4; 7 bases are a match to TRBD1. The ends lost 3 bases at V and 6 bases at J; junction bases unmatched: 11. The CDR3 covers 16 residues. Per germline, CDR1 SGDLS and CDR2 YYNGEE. The CDR3 loop is CASSAGPGQRDEKLFF. The CDR3 DNA reads TGTGCCAGCAGCGCCGGGCCGGGACAGCGTGATGAAAAACTGTTTTTT.

The chain has TRBV27 and TRBJ1-2; 11 bases fit TRBD1. CDR1 MNHEY and CDR2 SMNVEV come from the germline V gene (reference sequence). J gave up 3 bases and V 5 bases, and 5 bases lay outside the gene matches. The CDR3 loop spans 15 amino acids. This CDR3 is CASSGRTGGDYGYTF. The CDR3 bases are TGTGCCAGCAGTGGGCGGACAGGGGGCGACTATGGCTACACCTTC.

Comment on this clone: Sequence at one end of the junction differs from germline and may be a read error. The chain combines TRBV5-1 with TRBJ2-7; 9 bases line up with TRBD2. CDR3 length: 14 residues. Per the germline V gene, CDR1 is SGHRS and CDR2 is YFSETQ. The CDR3 here is CASGTGTSSHEQYF. The CDR3 DNA sequence: TGCGCCAGCGGCACCGGGACTAGCTCCCACGAGCAGTACTTC.